The 19 T cell receptor beta chains given below trace back to one sample, sequenced in a study of T cells in Graves' hyperthyroidism and ophthalmopathy. What was amplified from RNA transcripts were TCR beta CDR3 regions. A first-round RT-PCR of the TCR CDR3 used the HTBI primer set. TCRdb called the multiplex PCR reads again in MiXCR, with one record for every CDR3 protein. This sample carries some 360,000 distinct CDR3 sequences, roughly 20% of them seen once, and the ten largest clones take 15%. Sequencing was done on a sample of blood. The origin of the receptors is a middle-aged woman with Graves' ophthalmopathy.

The V and J genes are TRBV6-5 and TRBJ1-6; TRBD1 matches at 9 bases. The CDR3 spans 17 residues. Germline lookup yields CDR1 MNHEY and CDR2 SVGAGI. Unmatched junction bases numbered 9, after V lost 3 bases and J lost 6 bases. Written as DNA, the CDR3 is TGTGCCAGCAGTTATTCCCTCGTGACAGGGGGTAATTCACCCCTCCACTTT. Amino acids: CASSYSLVTGGNSPLHF.

In this sample, this clonotype turned up once. V and J are TRBV30 and TRBJ2-3; D may be TRBD2 (5 bases). This CDR3 has 13 amino acids. Germline-derived CDR1 and CDR2 are GTSNPN and SVGIG (reference sequence). V lost 5 bases and J 1 base, leaving 10 bases between the germline ends. DNA for the CDR3: TGTGCCTGGGAGGGCCCGGGCACAGATACGCAGTATTTT. Translated: CAWEGPGTDTQYF.

There are a few counts of this clonotype. The rearrangement links TRBV12-3 or TRBV12-4 to TRBJ1-1, with D perhaps TRBD1 (5 bases). V was clipped by 5 bases and J by 12 bases, with 16 bases between them. There are 12 residues in the CDR3. This CDR3 reads CASSRDVQNSFF. The DNA of the CDR3 is TGTGCCAGCAGTCGGGACGTACAGAATTCTTTCTTT.

This clonotype has ten or more counts. The CDR3, as DNA: TGCAGTGCGGACTACGGGAGGGGGGAGACCCAGTACTTC. This codes for CSADYGRGETQYF. The J gene is TRBJ2-5, the V gene TRBV20-1; 8 bases fit TRBD2. Per germline, CDR1 DFQATT and CDR2 SNEGSKA (reference sequence). CDR3 length: 13 residues. The V segment lost 6 bases and the J segment 5 bases; nucleotides outside the gene matches: 8.

This clonotype showed up many times. This rearrangement joins TRBV28 to TRBJ1-1; D is ambiguous. V gave up 8 bases and J gave up 4 bases, with 17 bases separating them. CDR3 length: 14 amino acids. Germline V gives CDR1 MDHEN, CDR2 SYDVKM. In DNA, the CDR3 is TGTGCCAGCTCGAAGCGTACACCTCCCACTGAAGCTTTCTTT. Protein: CASSKRTPPTEAFF. The full variable domain, rest sourced from reference TRBV28 and TRBJ1-1, is DVKVTQSSRYLVKRTGEKVFLECVQDMDHENMFWYRQDPGLGLRLIYFSYDVKMKEKGDIPEGYSVSREKKERFSLILESASTNQTSMYLCASSKRTPPTEAFFGQGTRLTVV.

For this clonotype: A read error may be the cause here, since a much bigger clone is one base away. Since no conserved phenylalanine or tryptophan closes the CDR3, a read error is the likely cause. The chain is built from TRBV27 and TRBJ1-2; 8 positions agree with TRBD1. The CDR3 loop spans 14 amino acids. CDR1 and CDR2 from the germline V gene are MNHEY and SMNVEV (reference sequence). V shed 0 bases and J 8 bases; nucleotides not matched to a gene: 5. CDR3 sequence (DNA): TGTGCCAGCAGTTTATCGCAGGGGGCGCGGGGCTACACCCTC. Its protein is CASSLSQGARGYTL.

This clonotype turned up a few times. The junction and the germline gene differ at one end; a read error may be behind it. V and J are TRBV11-2 and TRBJ1-2; no firm D call. The length of the CDR3 is 14 residues. Looked up from germline, CDR1 is SGHAT and CDR2 is FQNNGV. In DNA, the CDR3 is TGTGCCAGCAGCTTTCGCCTCGCTAACTATGGCTACATCTTC. It is translated as CASSFRLANYGYIF.

The J gene is TRBJ2-5, the V gene TRBV24-1; 12 bases align to TRBD1. The V gene's germline CDR1 is KGHDR and CDR2 SFDVKD. This CDR3 is built from 15 residues. The junction had 0 bases not matched to a gene; V was cut back by 0 bases and J by 5 bases. Here the CDR3 DNA reads TGTGCCACCAGTGATTTGGGGACAGGGGGCGAGACCCAGTACTTC. Translated: CATSDLGTGGETQYF.

This clonotype was detected many times. The chain joins TRBV29-1 to TRBJ1-2; no definite D call. Germline loops: CDR1 SQVTM, CDR2 ANQGSEA. This CDR3 has 16 amino acids. V shed 0 bases and J shed 5 bases, with 19 bases lying between them. This chain's CDR3 is CSVEDLFLRGDYGYTF. The DNA of the CDR3 is TGCAGCGTTGAAGATCTTTTTCTACGTGGAGATTATGGCTACACCTTC.

This clonotype was seen many times. This rearrangement joins TRBV6-1 to TRBJ1-1; D remains ambiguous. In germline, CDR1 is MNHNS, CDR2 SASEGT. This CDR3 contains 12 residues. V shed 8 bases and J shed 0 bases, with 7 bases lying between them. CDR3 nucleotide sequence: TGTGCCAGCTTAACGGTGAACACTGAAGCTTTCTTT. It codes for CASLTVNTEAFF.

This clonotype was detected ten times or more. The chain couples TRBV28 to TRBJ1-1; D gene unclear. The CDR3 loop spans 13 amino acids. Germline lookup yields CDR1 MDHEN and CDR2 SYDVKM. V dropped 6 bases and J dropped 2 bases, with 10 bases sitting between them. CDR3 amino acids: CASSRWGNTEAFF. The CDR3 nucleotides are TGTGCCAGCAGCCGGTGGGGAAACACTGAAGCTTTCTTT.

This clonotype was counted at least ten times. This chain's CDR3 is CASSHSTGVGNEQYF. The DNA for the CDR3 is TGCGCCAGCAGTCATTCGACAGGGGTAGGCAACGAGCAGTACTTC. The chain links TRBV10-2 to TRBJ2-7, with TRBD1 matching over 8 bases. V lost 5 bases and J lost 5; bases outside the gene matches: 11. The CDR3 sequence is 15 residues long. CDR1 is WSHSY and CDR2 is SAAADI in the germline V gene.

This clonotype has ten or more counts. V gene TRBV20-1 combines with J gene TRBJ1-3, with TRBD1 as a possible D gene (6 bases). The V and J ends lost 3 bases and 3 bases respectively, with 12 bases between them. CDR3 length equals 14 residues. The germline CDR1 and CDR2 sequences are DFQATT and SNEGSKA (reference sequence). CDR3 sequence: CSASLDSLGNTIYF. Written as DNA, the CDR3 is TGCAGTGCTAGTTTGGACAGTCTTGGAAACACCATATATTTT.

This clonotype was counted ten times or more. The chain's CDR3 is CSALTPGNEQYF. The CDR3 nucleotides read TGCAGTGCTCTAACCCCCGGGAACGAGCAGTACTTC. The chain recombines TRBV20-1 with TRBJ2-7, with D tentatively TRBD2 (5 bases). V was pared by 5 bases and J by 5 bases, with 13 bases between. The CDR3 sequence is 12 residues long. Germline CDR1 DFQATT, CDR2 SNEGSKA (reference sequence).

This clonotype has at least ten counts. This clone may be a read error of a much larger clone one base away. The V call is TRBV12-3 or TRBV12-4, the J call TRBJ1-1; D is ambiguous. The CDR3 has 12 residues. Between the trimmed V and J ends, which lost 8 bases and 5 bases, there was a span of 12 bases. CDR3 nucleotide sequence: TGTGCCAGCGGCCAATGGGGTACTGAAGCTTTCTTT. It codes for CASGQWGTEAFF.

The chain couples TRBV20-1 to TRBJ1-2; D remains ambiguous. The CDR3 covers 14 residues. V lost 1 base to trimming and J lost 0 bases, with 9 bases between them. Germline CDR1 reads DFQATT; CDR2 reads SNEGSKA (reference sequence). The CDR3, as DNA: TGCAGTGCTAGAGGCCAACCGCCTAACTATGGCTACACCTTC. This translates into CSARGQPPNYGYTF.

This clonotype has ten or more counts. V and J are TRBV29-1 and TRBJ2-7, with D uncertain. The V gene lost 4 bases and the J gene lost 0 bases, with 22 bases spanning the gap. Germline loops: CDR1 SQVTM, CDR2 ANQGSEA. This CDR3 has 17 residues. CDR3 DNA sequence: TGCAGCGTTGCTGTTTGGTGGGGTCCGGAAACCTCCTACGAGCAGTACTTC. Protein: CSVAVWWGPETSYEQYF.

In its sample, this clonotype was seen many times. The gene calls are TRBV19 and TRBJ1-5; 7 positions match TRBD1. The junction had 5 bases not matched to a gene; V was cut back by 7 bases and J by 5 bases. Germline V gene lookup returns CDR1 LNHDA and CDR2 SQIVND (reference sequence). This CDR3 region has 13 residues. The CDR3 reads CASTDREHQPQHF. The CDR3 DNA reads TGTGCCAGTACCGACAGGGAGCATCAGCCCCAGCATTTT.

The gene calls are TRBV7-9 and TRBJ1-1; tentative D call: TRBD1 (5 bases). V was pared by 7 bases and J by 2 bases, with 14 bases between. Per germline, CDR1 SEHNR and CDR2 FQNEAQ (reference sequence). The CDR3 extends over 14 amino acids. CDR3 in DNA: TGTGCCAGCACCCCCCCGACAGTTAACACTGAAGCTTTCTTT. Encoded protein: CASTPPTVNTEAFF.